The 29 T cell receptor beta chains below all came from one sample that was sequenced in a study of T cell repertoires in cytomegalovirus infection. In TCRdb, the reads were re-called with MiXCR into one record per CDR3 protein. The table lists about 900,000 distinct CDR3 sequences, around a third of them singletons. Their antigens remain unidentified. The sequences come from cultured CD8+ T cells from PBMCs, collected from culture after CMV antigen stimulation. The receptor set was obtained from a human donor in good health (CMV status not recorded). Some clones in this sample may be carry-over from other donors' samples.

V usage is TRBV9 and J usage is TRBJ2-1, with 12 bases fitting TRBD2. This CDR3 has 17 residues. With V trimmed by 0 bases and J by 7 bases, 8 bases remained unmatched. Germline-derived CDR1 and CDR2 are SGDLS and YYNGEE. The CDR3 bases are TGTGCCAGCAGCGTAGTGGCTAGCGGGGGGGCCTGGAATGAGCAGTTCTTC. It is translated as CASSVVASGGAWNEQFF.

This clonotype was counted between two and nine times. The chain links TRBV4-1 to TRBJ1-4, with TRBD1 matching over 7 bases. The germline CDR1 and CDR2 sequences are MGHRA and YSYEKL. This CDR3 comprises 16 residues. J gave up 6 bases and V 1 base, and 8 bases lay outside the gene matches. This chain's CDR3 is CASSQVLQGRDEKLFF. Here the CDR3 DNA reads TGCGCCAGCAGCCAAGTCTTACAGGGGAGAGATGAAAAACTGTTTTTT.

The sample holds one count of this clonotype. The chain links TRBV6-8 to TRBJ2-7, with a possible D match to TRBD2 (5 bases). The CDR3 extends over 14 amino acids. Trimming stripped 3 bases from V and 4 bases from J, with 13 bases between. Germline-derived CDR1 and CDR2 are MNHGY and SAAAGT. For the CDR3, the DNA is TGTGCCAGCAGTTATGGAGGCCCCGGATACGAGCAGTACTTC. Amino acids: CASSYGGPGYEQYF.

This chain uses TRBV19 with TRBJ1-5; D uncertain. This CDR3 spans 19 amino acids. Germline V CDR1 and CDR2: LNHDA, SQIVND (reference sequence). Trimming took off 5 bases at V and 1 base at J, with 24 bases between the two ends. The CDR3 reads CASSLRGSGRLSSNQPQHF. The CDR3 DNA reads TGTGCCAGTAGTCTCCGAGGTTCTGGCAGATTATCCAGCAATCAGCCCCAGCATTTT. The full variable domain, with the rest looked up from reference TRBV19 and TRBJ1-5, is DGGITQSPKYLFRKEGQNVTLSCEQNLNHDAMYWYRQDPGQGLRLIYYSQIVNDFQKGDIAEGYSVSREKKESFPLTVTSAQKNPTAFYLCASSLRGSGRLSSNQPQHFGDGTRLSIL.

V and J are TRBV10-3 and TRBJ1-4, with 7 nucleotides matching TRBD1. The CDR3 loop spans 14 amino acids. The germline V gene has CDR1 ENHRY and CDR2 SYGVKD. With 6 bases clipped from V and 3 bases from J, the junction kept 4 bases outside the gene matches. The DNA for the CDR3 is TGTGCCATCAGAGAACAGGGGCCTAATGAAAAACTGTTTTTT. Protein product: CAIREQGPNEKLFF.

The rearrangement uses TRBV5-5 and TRBJ2-3, with 15 bases that match TRBD2. Germline lookup yields CDR1 SGHKS and CDR2 YYEKEE (reference sequence). The CDR3 has 20 amino acids. Trimming cost V 4 bases and J 2 bases; bases outside gene matches: 14. The CDR3 DNA reads as TGTGCCAGCAGCGTCGGACTAGCGGGGGGGTGGATTCCCCCCACAGATACGCAGTATTTT. Protein sequence: CASSVGLAGGWIPPTDTQYF. Full variable domain (missing parts from reference TRBV5-5 and TRBJ2-3): DAGVTQSPTHLIKTRGQQVTLRCSPISGHKSVSWYQQVLGQGPQFIFQYYEKEERGRGNFPDRFSARQFPNYSSELNVNALLLGDSALYLCASSVGLAGGWIPPTDTQYFGPGTRLTVL.

This clonotype was counted only a few times. The gene calls are TRBV2 and TRBJ2-1; 11 positions match TRBD2. The germline V gene has CDR1 SNHLY and CDR2 FYNNEI. The CDR3 covers 13 residues. With 8 bases clipped from V and 6 bases from J, the junction kept 3 bases outside the gene matches. The CDR3 loop reads CASGLAGGNEQFF. CDR3 in DNA: TGTGCCAGCGGTCTAGCGGGGGGCAATGAGCAGTTCTTC.

This clonotype was counted a few times. The chain couples TRBV7-9 to TRBJ2-1; D unclear. The CDR3 is 17 amino acids. Germline V lookup: CDR1 SEHNR, CDR2 FQNEAQ (reference sequence). Trimming pared 4 bases from V and 2 bases from J, leaving 18 bases between. CDR3 sequence (DNA): TGTGCCAGCAGCTCCATCCCTTCCTCAATGCCCTACAATGAGCAGTTCTTC. Amino acids: CASSSIPSSMPYNEQFF.

The genes are TRBV5-1 and TRBJ2-7; D is undetermined. The CDR3 spans 13 residues. The V gene's germline CDR1 is SGHRS and CDR2 YFSETQ. Trimming cost V 1 base and J 5 bases, with 10 bases left between them. CDR3 loop: CASSLTVSNEQYF. CDR3 bases: TGCGCCAGCAGCTTGACAGTGTCCAACGAGCAGTACTTC.

This clonotype was picked up many times. V and J are TRBV7-8 and TRBJ2-1; D not resolved. The CDR3 covers 14 residues. Germline V gene data show CDR1 as SGHVS and CDR2 as FQNEAQ. Trimming left V 2 bases short and J 2 bases short, with 7 bases between. CDR3 sequence (DNA): TGTGCCAGCAGCTTAAGGGCGCCCTACAATGAGCAGTTCTTC. Protein: CASSLRAPYNEQFF.

The rearrangement links TRBV10-1 to TRBJ1-1; D gene uncertain. This CDR3 comprises 14 residues. Germline V gives CDR1 WNHNN, CDR2 SYGVQD (reference sequence). The V end lost 0 bases, the J end lost 1 base, and 6 bases lay between the germline ends. The CDR3 region is CASSESNRNTEAFF. The CDR3 DNA sequence: TGCGCCAGCAGTGAGTCGAACCGGAACACTGAAGCTTTCTTT.

As to this clonotype: This may arise from a read error, as a much more abundant clone is one base away. CDR3 in amino acids: CASSQTGQTSNQPQHF. In nucleotides, the CDR3 is TGTGCCAGCAGCCAAACCGGACAGACTAGCAATCAGCCCCAGCATTTT. The rearrangement links TRBV7-2 to TRBJ1-5; tentative D call: TRBD1 (6 bases). This CDR3 region has 16 residues. V dropped 5 bases and J dropped 0 bases, with 14 bases sitting between them. Germline V gene data show CDR1 as SGHTA and CDR2 as FQGNSA. Complete variable domain (other parts from reference TRBV7-2 and TRBJ1-5): GAGVSQSPSNKVTEKGKDVELRCDPISGHTALYWYRQSLGQGLEFLIYFQGNSAPDKSGLPSDRFSAERTGGSVSTLTIQRTQQEDSAVYLCASSQTGQTSNQPQHFGDGTRLSIL.

This clonotype was observed a handful of times. DNA for the CDR3: TGTGCCAGCAGTTTATTACACAGGGGATGGGGCTACACCTTC. Residues: CASSLLHRGWGYTF. This chain joins TRBV28 and TRBJ1-2; 7 positions match TRBD1. The CDR3 is 14 residues long. The V segment lost 1 base and the J segment 8 bases; nucleotides outside the gene matches: 7. CDR1 is MDHEN, CDR2 SYDVKM, per germline.

The J gene is TRBJ1-3, the V gene TRBV4-3; D is uncertain. V was shortened by 0 bases and J by 4 bases, with 13 bases between the two germline ends. The CDR3 totals 16 residues. Germline V CDR1 and CDR2: LGHNA, YSLEER. The CDR3 coding sequence is TGCGCCAGCAGCCAAGATACGGCAGCGGGGGGAAACACCATATATTTT. This gives the protein CASSQDTAAGGNTIYF.

The V call is TRBV6-5, the J call TRBJ2-3, with D perhaps matching TRBD1 (6 bases). In germline, CDR1 is MNHEY, CDR2 SVGAGI. The ends were cut back, 0 bases at V and 0 bases at J, with 10 bases in the middle. The length of the CDR3 is 16 residues. The CDR3 DNA reads as TGTGCCAGCAGTTACTCGACAGGAGCGAGCACAGATACGCAGTATTTT. Residues: CASSYSTGASTDTQYF.

V gene TRBV28 combines with J gene TRBJ1-2, with 10 bases matching TRBD1. Germline V gene sequence: CDR1 MDHEN, CDR2 SYDVKM. The CDR3 is 16 residues long. Trimming removed 6 bases from V and 6 bases from J; junction bases left unmatched: 13. This CDR3 reads CASRPTPGQGFDGYTF. CDR3 DNA sequence: TGTGCCAGCAGGCCGACCCCGGGACAGGGGTTTGATGGCTACACCTTC.

The chain carries TRBV3-1 and TRBJ2-3; the match to TRBD2 covers 7 bases. V dropped 0 bases and J dropped 2; count of bases not matched to a gene: 5. Germline-derived CDR1 and CDR2 are LGHDT and YNNKEL (reference sequence). This CDR3 comprises 16 residues. CDR3 bases: TGTGCCAGCAGCCAAGATCGCGGGGGAGCCACAGATACGCAGTATTTT. Encoded protein: CASSQDRGGATDTQYF.

This chain links TRBV6-2 or TRBV6-3 with TRBJ1-5; unclear D gene. Per the germline V gene, CDR1 is MNHEY and CDR2 is SVGEGT. The CDR3 extends over 12 amino acids. V lost 8 bases, J lost 6 bases, and 11 bases lay in between. DNA for the CDR3: TGTGCCAGCCTCACAGCAGGTCAGCCCCAGCATTTT. Amino acid sequence: CASLTAGQPQHF.

The table lists this clonotype with a few counts. This chain joins TRBV5-1 and TRBJ1-1; D gene uncertain. Per germline, CDR1 SGHRS and CDR2 YFSETQ. V was pared by 0 bases and J by 3 bases, with 9 bases between. The CDR3 extends over 14 amino acids. CDR3 loop: CASSLAGAHTEAFF. In nucleotides, the CDR3 is TGCGCCAGCAGCTTGGCCGGCGCACACACTGAAGCTTTCTTT.

The CDR3, as DNA: TGTGCCACCAGTGATTTGAAGGGCAGACCCGAGACCCAGTACTTC. Protein product: CATSDLKGRPETQYF. The chain links TRBV24-1 to TRBJ2-5, with no clear D. Germline V lookup: CDR1 KGHDR, CDR2 SFDVKD. CDR3 length equals 15 residues. Trimming removed 0 bases from V and 5 bases from J, with 12 bases in between.

CDR3 sequence: CASSLLENRIQFF. In DNA form, the CDR3 reads TGTGCCAGCAGCTTACTGGAGAATCGGATTCAGTTTTTT. The V call is TRBV7-6, the J call TRBJ1-4, with D uncertain. The length of the CDR3 is 13 residues. Germline V gene data show CDR1 as SGHVS and CDR2 as FNYEAQ. Trimming removed 2 bases at V and 16 bases at J, with 17 bases between.

J is TRBJ2-2 and V is TRBV24-1; TRBD2 aligns across 8 bases. From germline, CDR1 is KGHDR and CDR2 SFDVKD. V dropped 9 bases and J dropped 5; count of bases not matched to a gene: 13. This CDR3 contains 16 residues. The CDR3: CATQLPGLEGTGELFF. In nucleotides, the CDR3 is TGTGCCACCCAGCTCCCGGGACTAGAGGGGACCGGGGAGCTGTTTTTT.

This clonotype has ten or more counts. V usage is TRBV11-3 and J usage is TRBJ2-5, with TRBD2 identical over 13 bases. Trimming removed 5 bases from V and 4 bases from J; junction bases left unmatched: 4. Per germline, CDR1 SGHNT and CDR2 YENEEA. This CDR3 has 15 residues. The CDR3 bases are TGTGCCAGCAGCATGCGGACTAGCGGGGGAGAGACCCAGTACTTC. This translates into CASSMRTSGGETQYF.

Only a few counts were recorded for this clonotype. The chain recombines TRBV19 with TRBJ1-2; the match to TRBD1 covers 7 bases. The CDR3 contains 15 residues. Trimming at V came to 3 bases and at J to 4 bases, leaving 8 bases not matched to a gene. Germline V lookup: CDR1 LNHDA, CDR2 SQIVND (reference sequence). The CDR3 DNA is TGTGCCAGTAGTATGTGGGTTGAGGGGGCCTATGGCTACACCTTC. Protein product: CASSMWVEGAYGYTF. Combining the CDR3 with reference TRBV19 and TRBJ1-2 gives the whole variable domain DGGITQSPKYLFRKEGQNVTLSCEQNLNHDAMYWYRQDPGQGLRLIYYSQIVNDFQKGDIAEGYSVSREKKESFPLTVTSAQKNPTAFYLCASSMWVEGAYGYTFGSGTRLTVV.

This clonotype was seen a single time. This sequence may be a read error, since a much larger clone differs from it by one base. No conserved phenylalanine or tryptophan is present at the end of the CDR3, so a read error is the likely explanation. V is TRBV28 and J is TRBJ2-3; TRBD1 is a possible D gene (6 bases). The germline V gene has CDR1 MDHEN and CDR2 SYDVKM. The CDR3 spans 12 residues. The V and J ends lost 6 bases and 4 bases respectively, with 8 bases between them. CDR3 bases: TGTGCCAGCAGGGACAGATCAGATACGCAGTATTAT. Its protein is CASRDRSDTQYY.

The chain recombines TRBV28 with TRBJ1-1; no clear D. V was cut by 6 bases and J by 5 bases, with 13 bases left in between. Germline CDR1 and CDR2: MDHEN and SYDVKM. The CDR3 covers 13 residues. CDR3 DNA sequence: TGTGCCAGCAGCCAATACTATGGGACTGAAGCTTTCTTT. Amino acid sequence: CASSQYYGTEAFF. Full variable domain (outside the CDR3, taken from reference TRBV28 and TRBJ1-1): DVKVTQSSRYLVKRTGEKVFLECVQDMDHENMFWYRQDPGLGLRLIYFSYDVKMKEKGDIPEGYSVSREKKERFSLILESASTNQTSMYLCASSQYYGTEAFFGQGTRLTVV.

V and J are TRBV5-8 and TRBJ2-3, with a weak D call TRBD2 (6 bases). The V gene lost 6 bases and the J gene lost 2 bases, with 16 bases spanning the gap. The CDR3 totals 15 residues. Germline CDR1 reads SGHTS; CDR2 reads YDEGEE. The DNA of the CDR3 is TGTGCCAGCACCACGGGGGTTATCAACACAGATACGCAGTATTTT. It translates to CASTTGVINTDTQYF.

The rearrangement links TRBV10-1 to TRBJ2-1; no clear D. This CDR3 region has 15 residues. V lost 1 base and J 2 bases, leaving 9 bases between the germline ends. CDR1 WNHNN and CDR2 SYGVQD come from the germline V gene (reference sequence). CDR3 bases: TGCGCCAGCAGTGAGTATACGGGCCCCTACAATGAGCAGTTCTTC. The encoded protein is CASSEYTGPYNEQFF.

The CDR3 loop is CASSVLAGGLNEQFF. The CDR3 nucleotides read TGTGCCAGCAGTGTACTAGCGGGGGGGCTCAATGAGCAGTTCTTC. J is TRBJ2-1 and V is TRBV6-4, with 13 positions matching TRBD2. The germline V gene encodes CDR1 MRHNA and CDR2 SNTAGT. The ends lost 4 bases at V and 6 bases at J; junction bases unmatched: 3. The CDR3 totals 15 residues.